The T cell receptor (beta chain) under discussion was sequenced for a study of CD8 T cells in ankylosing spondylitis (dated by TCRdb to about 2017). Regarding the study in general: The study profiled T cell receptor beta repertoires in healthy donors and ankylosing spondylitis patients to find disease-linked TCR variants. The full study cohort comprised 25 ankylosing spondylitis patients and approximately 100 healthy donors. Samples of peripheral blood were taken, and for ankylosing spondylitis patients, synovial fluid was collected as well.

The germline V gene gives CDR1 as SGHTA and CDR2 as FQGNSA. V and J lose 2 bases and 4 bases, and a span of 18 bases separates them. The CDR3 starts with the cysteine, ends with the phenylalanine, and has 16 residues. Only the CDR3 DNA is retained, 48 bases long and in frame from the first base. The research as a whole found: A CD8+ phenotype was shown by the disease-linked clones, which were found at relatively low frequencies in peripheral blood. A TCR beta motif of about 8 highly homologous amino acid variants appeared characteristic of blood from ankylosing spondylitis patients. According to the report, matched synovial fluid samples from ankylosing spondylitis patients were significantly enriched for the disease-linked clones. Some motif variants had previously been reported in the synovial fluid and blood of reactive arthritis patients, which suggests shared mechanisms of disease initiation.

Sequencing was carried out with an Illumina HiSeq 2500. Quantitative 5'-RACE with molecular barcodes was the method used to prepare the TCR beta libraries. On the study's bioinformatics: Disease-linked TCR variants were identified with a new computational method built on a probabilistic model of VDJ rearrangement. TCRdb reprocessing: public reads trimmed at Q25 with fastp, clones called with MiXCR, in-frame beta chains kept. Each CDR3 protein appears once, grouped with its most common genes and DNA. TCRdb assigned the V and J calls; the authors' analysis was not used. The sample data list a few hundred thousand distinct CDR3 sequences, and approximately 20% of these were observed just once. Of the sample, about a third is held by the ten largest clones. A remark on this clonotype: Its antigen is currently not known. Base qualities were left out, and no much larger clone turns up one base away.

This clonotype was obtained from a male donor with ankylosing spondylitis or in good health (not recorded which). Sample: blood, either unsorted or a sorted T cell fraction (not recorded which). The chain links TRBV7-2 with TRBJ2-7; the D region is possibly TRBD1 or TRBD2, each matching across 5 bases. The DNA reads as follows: TGTGCCAGCAGCTTAATAACGGGGACGGCGGCGTACGAGCAGTACTTC. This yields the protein CASSLITGTAAYEQYF.